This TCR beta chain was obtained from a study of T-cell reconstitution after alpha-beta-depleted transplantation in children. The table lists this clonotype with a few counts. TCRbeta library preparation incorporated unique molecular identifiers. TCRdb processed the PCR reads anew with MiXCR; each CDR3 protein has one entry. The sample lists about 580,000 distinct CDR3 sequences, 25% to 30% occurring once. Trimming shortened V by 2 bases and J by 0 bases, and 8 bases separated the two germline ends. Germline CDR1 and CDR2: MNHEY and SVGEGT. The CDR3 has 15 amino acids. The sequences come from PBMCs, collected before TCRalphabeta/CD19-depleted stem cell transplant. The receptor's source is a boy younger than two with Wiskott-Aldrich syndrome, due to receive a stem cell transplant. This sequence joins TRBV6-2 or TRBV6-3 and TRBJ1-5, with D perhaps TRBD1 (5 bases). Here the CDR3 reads CASSYQGNSNQPQHF. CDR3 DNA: TGTGCCAGCAGTTACCAGGGAAATAGCAATCAGCCCCAGCATTTT.